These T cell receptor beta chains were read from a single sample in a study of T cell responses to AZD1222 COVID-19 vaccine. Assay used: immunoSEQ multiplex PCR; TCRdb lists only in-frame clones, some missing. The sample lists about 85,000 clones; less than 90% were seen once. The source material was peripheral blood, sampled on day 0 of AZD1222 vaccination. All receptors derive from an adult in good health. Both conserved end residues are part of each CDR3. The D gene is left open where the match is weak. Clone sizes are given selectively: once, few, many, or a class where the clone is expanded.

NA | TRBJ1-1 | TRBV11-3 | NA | TGTGCCAGCAGCTTAACCCCCCGAACTGAAGCTTTCTTT | CASSLTPRTEAFF
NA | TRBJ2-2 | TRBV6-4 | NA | TGTGCCAGTACGAGGGACGCGAGGAACACCGGGGAGCTGTTTTTT | CASTRDARNTGELFF
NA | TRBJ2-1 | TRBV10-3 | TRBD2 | TGTGCCATCACCCCCTCCGGGACTATAGGGAATGAGCAGTTCTTC | CAITPSGTIGNEQFF
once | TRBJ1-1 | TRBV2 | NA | TGTGCCAGCAGTGAGGCAGGGTCTGGGGAAACTGAAGCTTTCTTT | CASSEAGSGETEAFF
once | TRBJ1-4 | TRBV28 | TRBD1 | TGTGCCAGCAGTTCACCCGGGACAGGGAGCGAAAAACTGTTTTTT | CASSSPGTGSEKLFF
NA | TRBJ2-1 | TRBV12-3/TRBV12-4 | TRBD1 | TGTGCCAGCAGACGAACAGGGGGGCATGAGCAGTTCTTC | CASRRTGGHEQFF
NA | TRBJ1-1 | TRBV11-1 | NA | TGTGCCAGCACGTATGGCGGTGGGTTCGCTGAAGCTTTCTTT | CASTYGGGFAEAFF
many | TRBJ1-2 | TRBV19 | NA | TGTGCCAGTAGTATGTATGGCATAGACTATGGCTACACCTTC | CASSMYGIDYGYTF
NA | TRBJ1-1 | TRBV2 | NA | TGTGCCAGCAGTGCCGACATACGACATGAAGCTTTCTTT | CASSADIRHEAFF
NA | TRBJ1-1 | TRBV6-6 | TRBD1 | TGTGCCAGCAGTCCCGGGACAGCCAACACTGAAGCTTTCTTT | CASSPGTANTEAFF